This T cell receptor beta chain was found in a study of beta chain features in type 1 diabetes. Expressed TCRB transcripts were sequenced after all isolated RNA was converted to cDNA. Assay: immunoSEQ multiplex PCR; the TCRdb copy retains only in-frame clones and omits some. The sample has fewer than 350,000 clones; 8% are singletons. This clone has at least ten counts. This clonotype originated in a woman aged 18-29 years in good health. Sequencing used central memory CD4+ T cells from blood.

The CDR3: CASSVGGLNTIYF. The CDR3 region has the DNA TGTGCCAGCAGCGTTGGGGGGCTGAACACCATATATTTT. The chain uses TRBV9 and TRBJ1-3, with D perhaps TRBD1 (6 bases). From germline, CDR1 is SGDLS and CDR2 YYNGEE. V was pared by 2 bases and J by 7 bases, with 10 bases between. The CDR3 extends over 13 amino acids.